Sequencing of this TCR beta chain was carried out in a study of T cell responses to AZD1222 COVID-19 vaccine. Study-level background: Second-dose recipients at about 4 or about 12 weeks were treated as one pooled group. Study conclusions and caveats: It should be noted that donors were predominantly white British and more often female, and clonal diversity was possibly underestimated. Recipients of two AZD1222 doses showed rising Spike-specific TCR breadth and depth. Only a handful of AZD1222 recipients, roughly six in all, had baseline seropositivity.

Trimming took 1 base from V and 3 from J; bases not matched to a gene: 4. The CDR3 runs to 15 residues. Per the germline V gene, CDR1 is SGHVS and CDR2 is FNYEAQ. The assay was immunoSEQ multiplex PCR, and TCRdb's table has in-frame clones only and misses some. The sample shows 150,000 to 200,000 clones, about 94% of them seen only once. To note about this clone: Its antigen is not identified.

The rearrangement links TRBV7-6 to TRBJ2-3, with 7 bases that match TRBD2. This clonotype was obtained from an adult in good health. Sequences were derived from peripheral blood, sampled on day 0 of AZD1222 vaccination. The CDR3 region is CASSLVAGVTDTQYF. As DNA, the CDR3 is TGTGCCAGCAGCTTAGTCGCGGGAGTAACAGATACGCAGTATTTT.